Below are 8 T cell receptor beta chains sequenced from a single sample in a study of cytomegalovirus exposure and HLA in healthy donors. The PCR ran on 60 Vbeta and 13 Jbeta primers. Libraries were prepared by immunoSEQ multiplex PCR; TCRdb keeps only in-frame clonotypes and omits some of them. Its listing shows 40,000 or so clones. What was sequenced was PBMCs. These receptors all come from a woman aged 30 to 39 in good health and CMV-seropositive.

This chain joins TRBV5-1 and TRBJ2-1; 13 bases map to TRBD2. This CDR3 contains 16 residues. V was clipped by 4 bases and J by 6 bases; unmatched bases: 7. Germline V gene lookup returns CDR1 SGHRS and CDR2 YFSETQ. CDR3 sequence (DNA): TGCGCCAGCAGCACACCGACTAGCGGGGGGCCCAATGAGCAGTTCTTC. It translates to CASSTPTSGGPNEQFF.

The chain is built from TRBV6-6 and TRBJ1-2; D possibly corresponds to TRBD1 (5 bases). The CDR3 covers 16 residues. From germline, CDR1 is MNHNY and CDR2 SVGAGI (reference sequence). Deletions cut 5 bases from V and 2 bases from J, with 18 bases between. CDR3 protein: CASSRQLQQGNYGYTF. In nucleotides, the CDR3 is TGTGCCAGCAGTCGACAGCTCCAGCAGGGCAACTATGGCTACACCTTC.

The chain is built from TRBV29-1 and TRBJ1-2; TRBD1 matches 9 bases. The V segment lost 2 bases and the J segment 2 bases; nucleotides outside the gene matches: 3. The CDR3 spans 14 residues. Germline CDR1 reads SQVTM; CDR2 reads ANQGSEA. Here the CDR3 reads CSVERGQGNYGYTF. In DNA, the CDR3 is TGCAGCGTTGAAAGAGGACAGGGGAACTATGGCTACACCTTC.

The J gene is TRBJ2-5, the V gene TRBV19; 10 bases fit TRBD1. The CDR3 sequence is 14 residues long. Germline V gene sequence: CDR1 LNHDA, CDR2 SQIVND (reference sequence). The V gene end was trimmed by 6 bases and the J gene end by 5 bases; junction bases not matched to a gene: 6. CDR3: CASRTGGAGETQYF. Written as DNA, the CDR3 is TGTGCCAGTAGGACAGGGGGCGCCGGGGAGACCCAGTACTTC. Filled out from reference TRBV19 and TRBJ2-5, the complete variable domain reads DGGITQSPKYLFRKEGQNVTLSCEQNLNHDAMYWYRQDPGQGLRLIYYSQIVNDFQKGDIAEGYSVSREKKESFPLTVTSAQKNPTAFYLCASRTGGAGETQYFGPGTRLLVL.

The genes are TRBV19 and TRBJ1-1; D possibly corresponds to TRBD1 (6 bases). In germline, CDR1 is LNHDA, CDR2 SQIVND (reference sequence). V lost 2 bases, J lost 3 bases, and 7 bases lay in between. This CDR3 is built from 13 residues. The CDR3 bases are TGTGCCAGTAGTATAAAGGGGGACACTGAAGCTTTCTTT. Encoded protein: CASSIKGDTEAFF.

The chain joins TRBV19 to TRBJ1-4; tentatively, D is TRBD1 (5 bases). Looked up from germline, CDR1 is LNHDA and CDR2 is SQIVND (reference sequence). CDR3 length: 14 residues. Trimming left V 2 bases short and J 7 bases short, with 11 bases between. CDR3 protein: CASSIQGRGEKLFF. The CDR3 DNA reads as TGTGCCAGTAGTATACAGGGTAGGGGTGAAAAACTGTTTTTT.

The V and J genes are TRBV28 and TRBJ1-6; TRBD1 matches 9 bases. With 5 bases clipped from V and 7 bases from J, the junction kept 9 bases outside the gene matches. Germline V gives CDR1 MDHEN, CDR2 SYDVKM. CDR3 length equals 16 residues. The chain's CDR3 is CASSPGQGLGNSPLHF. DNA of the CDR3: TGTGCCAGCAGTCCGGGACAGGGTTTAGGGAATTCACCCCTCCACTTT.

This chain connects TRBV19 to TRBJ1-1; D unclear. CDR3 length: 14 residues. The germline CDR1 and CDR2 sequences are LNHDA and SQIVND (reference sequence). V lost 5 bases to trimming and J lost 0 bases, with 10 bases between them. This CDR3 reads CASSSLGLNTEAFF. The CDR3 DNA is TGTGCCAGTAGTTCTTTGGGCCTGAACACTGAAGCTTTCTTT.